The 10 T cell receptor beta chains below were found in one sample sequenced in a study of spatial heterogeneity in lung cancer. TCRdb reanalysed the 5' RACE reads using MiXCR and keeps one entry per CDR3 protein. The sample records about 35,000 distinct CDR3 sequences, 3% to 3.5% being singletons. Time point: sample taken at primary tumor resection. The input for sequencing was normal lung tissue next to the tumor, taken at surgery. All receptors come from a male donor with early-stage non-small cell lung cancer.

Ten or more counts support this clonotype. This CDR3 reads CASSFARGGTEAFF. For the CDR3, the DNA is TGTGCCAGCAGCTTCGCAAGAGGGGGCACTGAAGCTTTCTTT. The chain uses TRBV7-9 and TRBJ1-1; D might be TRBD1 (6 bases). Germline loops: CDR1 SEHNR, CDR2 FQNEAQ (reference sequence). The V end was cut by 3 bases, the J end by 4 bases, with 12 bases between. The CDR3 extends over 14 amino acids.

This clonotype has a count of ten or more. The V call is TRBV7-9, the J call TRBJ2-3; TRBD2 agrees at 9 bases. This CDR3 is built from 17 residues. Germline lookup yields CDR1 SEHNR and CDR2 FQNEAQ (reference sequence). The trim removed 4 bases at V and 6 bases at J, leaving 14 bases unmatched. CDR3 coding DNA: TGTGCCAGCAGCTCCCGGGTGCGGGAGGGCCAGGATGATACGCAGTATTTT. Protein product: CASSSRVREGQDDTQYF. Variable domain in full (rest from reference TRBV7-9 and TRBJ2-3): DTGVSQNPRHKITKRGQNVTFRCDPISEHNRLYWYRQTLGQGPEFLTYFQNEAQLEKSRLLSDRFSAERPKGSFSTLEIQRTEQGDSAMYLCASSSRVREGQDDTQYFGPGTRLTVL.

This clonotype is classed as medium-sized. V gene TRBV4-1 combines with J gene TRBJ2-6, with unresolved D. V lost 1 base to trimming and J lost 0 bases, with 10 bases between them. CDR1 is MGHRA and CDR2 is YSYEKL in the germline V gene. The CDR3 totals 17 residues. The CDR3 protein is CASSQAGSNSGANVLTF. In DNA, the CDR3 is TGCGCCAGCAGCCAAGCTGGCTCAAACTCTGGGGCCAACGTCCTGACTTTC.

The genes are TRBV6-6 and TRBJ2-2; 8 nucleotides agree with TRBD2. Germline CDR1 reads MNHNY; CDR2 reads SVGAGI (reference sequence). The V and J ends lost 7 bases and 5 bases, in that order; junction bases with no gene match: 9. There are 15 residues in the CDR3. The CDR3 protein is CASKGGAGDTGELFF. In DNA, the CDR3 is TGTGCCAGCAAAGGAGGAGCGGGGGATACCGGGGAGCTGTTTTTT.

Of note for this clonotype: A much larger clone is a single base away; this may be a read error. The gene calls are TRBV3-1 and TRBJ1-5; D remains ambiguous. V lost 0 bases and J lost 11, with 11 bases in between. Germline V gene data show CDR1 as LGHDT and CDR2 as YNNKEL (reference sequence). This CDR3 region has 13 residues. Here the CDR3 reads CASSQDQERAQHF. Here the CDR3 DNA reads TGTGCCAGCAGCCAAGATCAAGAAAGGGCCCAGCATTTT. Drawing the rest from reference TRBV3-1 and TRBJ1-5, the complete variable domain is DTAVSQTPKYLVTQMGNDKSIKCEQNLGHDTMYWYKQDSKKFLKIMFSYNNKELIINETVPNRFSPKSPDKAHLNLHINSLELGDSAVYFCASSQDQERAQHFGDGTRLSIL.

This clonotype was observed at least ten times. The chain links TRBV4-2 to TRBJ2-7; either TRBD1 or TRBD2 may supply D (5 bases each). CDR1 and CDR2 (germline): LGHNA, YNFKEQ. Trimming cost V 3 bases and J 4 bases, with 7 bases left between them. The CDR3 totals 12 residues. CDR3 region: CASSQGEYEQYF. Here the CDR3 DNA reads TGTGCCAGCAGCCAGGGGGAGTACGAGCAGTACTTC.

This clonotype occurred many times. The chain couples TRBV6-5 to TRBJ1-5, with D tentatively TRBD1 (6 bases). The CDR3 is 13 amino acids. Germline V lookup: CDR1 MNHEY, CDR2 SVGAGI. The germline V and J ends were trimmed by 6 bases and 2 bases, with 8 bases remaining between them. CDR3 loop: CASSRQGNQPQHF. The CDR3 bases are TGTGCCAGCAGCCGACAGGGCAATCAGCCCCAGCATTTT.

In its sample, this clonotype was seen many times. The chain joins TRBV4-2 to TRBJ1-5; unclear D gene. The length of the CDR3 is 15 residues. Per the germline V gene, CDR1 is LGHNA and CDR2 is YNFKEQ. V gave up 0 bases and J gave up 10 bases, with 16 bases separating them. The CDR3 DNA is TGTGCCAGCAGCCAAGATTTGGCCTCGATGGGCCCCCAGCATTTT. It translates to CASSQDLASMGPQHF.

Details on this clonotype: A much larger clone differs by one base, so this may be a read error. V and J are TRBV20-1 and TRBJ2-7; a weak D match, TRBD2 (6 bases). The CDR3 spans 13 residues. The V end was cut by 6 bases, the J end by 3 bases, with 15 bases between. Per germline, CDR1 DFQATT and CDR2 SNEGSKA (reference sequence). The CDR3 here is CSAGSQGGYEQYF. In DNA form, the CDR3 reads TGCAGTGCAGGGAGCCAGGGAGGCTACGAGCAGTACTTC.

This clonotype was seen at least ten times. The rearrangement joins TRBV20-1 to TRBJ1-5; the match to TRBD1 covers 10 bases. V was pared by 2 bases and J by 9 bases, with 10 bases of the junction left unmatched. The CDR3 consists of 15 residues. Germline V lookup: CDR1 DFQATT, CDR2 SNEGSKA (reference sequence). CDR3 residues: CSARSPGQGLSPQHF. The DNA for the CDR3 is TGCAGTGCTAGATCTCCGGGACAGGGGCTTTCGCCCCAGCATTTT.